This T cell receptor beta chain came from a study of identical twins. This clonotype is a singleton in its sample. The antigen remains unidentified. Through template switching, a universal primer site was introduced, and the cDNA contained unique molecular identifiers. TCRdb analysed the 5' RACE reads with MiXCR anew, one entry per CDR3 protein. The sample has 400,000 to 550,000 distinct CDR3 sequences; roughly 26% are singletons. Broader study findings: For cord blood, abundant beta clonotypes had fewer insertions, unlike memory repertoires, which showed none. Out-of-frame alpha sequences shared by twins were enriched for low generation probability.

These data were also filed under a second study, of T cells expressing NK-cell markers. That work contributes: Eight donors were sequenced, seven testing HCMV-seropositive and one testing seronegative.

The source of this sequence is a woman aged 18-35 years in good health. Sequencing was performed on CD4+ T cells sorted from blood.

In DNA, the CDR3 is TGCAGCGTTCAAGGGGGATACACTGAAGCTTTCTTT. Encoded protein: CSVQGGYTEAFF. The chain is built from TRBV29-1 and TRBJ1-1; possibly TRBD1 for D (6 bases). The CDR3 contains 12 residues. V was shortened by 5 bases and J by 3 bases, with 10 bases between the two germline ends. CDR1 and CDR2 from the germline V gene are SQVTM and ANQGSEA.